This entry lists 30 T cell receptor beta chains sequenced from one sample in a study of blood T cell repertoires in COVID-19. TCRdb keeps only in-frame clones here, not all; method: immunoSEQ multiplex PCR. The table records about 220,000 clones, around nine tenths of them present only once. Sequencing input: PBMCs or T cells enriched from blood (not recorded which). The receptors shown here come from a woman in her forties or fifties with acute COVID-19.

This clone was seen a few times. The gene calls are TRBV4-2 and TRBJ1-5; D not certain. The CDR3 covers 15 residues. V lost 0 bases, J lost 4 bases, and 10 bases lay in between. Per germline, CDR1 LGHNA and CDR2 YNFKEQ. The CDR3 protein is CASSQDVGWNQPQHF. CDR3 coding DNA: TGTGCCAGCAGCCAAGATGTCGGGTGGAATCAGCCCCAGCATTTT.

The chain links TRBV5-1 to TRBJ1-1; TRBD1 matches 8 bases. The ends lost 4 bases at V and 3 bases at J; junction bases unmatched: 8. This CDR3 has 15 amino acids. Germline V CDR1 and CDR2: SGHRS, YFSETQ. CDR3 region: CASSEDRGPYTEAFF. CDR3 bases: TGCGCCAGCAGCGAAGACAGGGGCCCCTACACTGAAGCTTTCTTT.

V gene TRBV6-2 or TRBV6-3 combines with J gene TRBJ1-1; D is undetermined. Germline CDR1 is MNHEY and CDR2 is SVGEGT. V was pared by 2 bases and J by 5 bases, with 9 bases between. This CDR3 contains 13 residues. CDR3 sequence (DNA): TGTGCCAGCAGTTACCGGGGAGGGACTGAAGCTTTCTTT. It yields the protein CASSYRGGTEAFF.

V gene TRBV12-1 combines with J gene TRBJ2-4; the table assigns TRBD2, which was not confirmed against the DNA. TRBV12-1 is labeled a pseudogene. The CDR3 has 16 residues. The CDR3 spells CASSLFPGRAGDIQYF. In nucleotides, the CDR3 is TGTGCCAGCAGCCTCTTTCCCGGCCGTGCCGGGGACATTCAGTACTTC.

The rearrangement joins TRBV6-5 to TRBJ1-2, with 7 bases aligning to TRBD1. The CDR3 contains 15 residues. Per germline, CDR1 MNHEY and CDR2 SVGAGI. The junction had 6 bases not matched to a gene; V was cut back by 5 bases and J by 0 bases. The CDR3, as DNA: TGTGCCAGCAGTAAACCCCAGGGGGCTAACTATGGCTACACCTTC. Translating gives CASSKPQGANYGYTF.

This clone was observed a handful of times. The chain recombines TRBV6-1 with TRBJ2-7, with 11 bases matching TRBD2. After removal of 2 bases from V and 4 bases from J, the junction contained 10 bases not matched to a gene. This CDR3 is built from 17 residues. The V gene's germline CDR1 is MNHNS and CDR2 SASEGT. The CDR3 DNA is TGTGCCAGCAGTGAAATGCCTCCGGGACTAGCGGTATACGAGCAGTACTTC. This translates into CASSEMPPGLAVYEQYF.

This sequence joins TRBV5-5 and TRBJ2-7; no firm D call. The V end was cut by 4 bases, the J end by 3 bases, with 8 bases between. This CDR3 contains 12 residues. CDR1 SGHKS and CDR2 YYEKEE come from the germline V gene (reference sequence). The CDR3 region has the DNA TGTGCCAGCAGCCCCCTGAGCTACGAGCAGTACTTC. Encoded protein: CASSPLSYEQYF.

The V call is TRBV10-3, the J call TRBJ2-7, with D possibly matching TRBD2 (6 bases). CDR3 length: 14 amino acids. The germline V gene has CDR1 ENHRY and CDR2 SYGVKD. Between the trimmed V and J ends, which lost 6 bases and 3 bases, there was a span of 15 bases. In DNA form, the CDR3 reads TGTGCCATCAGAGACCCTCCGCGGGGCTACGAGCAGTACTTC. It codes for CAIRDPPRGYEQYF.

The genes are TRBV11-2 and TRBJ2-7, with D possibly being TRBD2 (5 bases). From germline, CDR1 is SGHAT and CDR2 FQNNGV. The V end lost 1 base, the J end lost 5 bases, and 15 bases lay between the germline ends. The CDR3 is 15 residues long. The CDR3 nucleotides are TGTGCCAGCAGCTTAGGGCGGGTAGAAATTGACGAGCAGTACTTC. It specifies CASSLGRVEIDEQYF.

The chain recombines TRBV5-1 with TRBJ2-2, with 10 positions matching TRBD2. Germline trimming cut 5 bases from V and 1 base from J; bases unmatched to any gene: 14. Germline V CDR1 and CDR2: SGHRS, YFSETQ. This CDR3 has 19 amino acids. The CDR3 bases are TGCGCCAGCAGAACTGCTAGCGGGAGTAGATTCGGGAACACCGGGGAGCTGTTTTTT. It encodes CASRTASGSRFGNTGELFF.

The V gene is TRBV27, the J gene TRBJ2-6; 9 bases fit TRBD1. Germline loops: CDR1 MNHEY, CDR2 SMNVEV (reference sequence). This CDR3 comprises 17 residues. V was clipped by 6 bases and J by 2 bases; unmatched bases: 8. CDR3 region: CASRDRGGLTGANVLTF. The CDR3 DNA sequence: TGTGCCAGCAGGGACAGGGGAGGATTAACTGGGGCCAACGTCCTGACTTTC.

The sample holds one count of this clone. The genes are TRBV28 and TRBJ1-2, with 8 bases fitting TRBD1. Germline V lookup: CDR1 MDHEN, CDR2 SYDVKM. CDR3 length: 15 residues. V was pared by 5 bases and J by 0 bases, with 5 bases of the junction left unmatched. For the CDR3, the DNA is TGTGCCAGCAGTACTACAGGGGGGGCTAACTATGGCTACACCTTC. Its protein product is CASSTTGGANYGYTF.

This clone was recorded once. The chain recombines TRBV28 with TRBJ1-2; 11 nucleotides agree with TRBD1. Losses at the gene ends were 2 bases for V and 4 bases for J; bases not matched to a gene: 6. Germline V gives CDR1 MDHEN, CDR2 SYDVKM. This CDR3 region has 16 residues. The CDR3 sequence: CASSLSPGQGVYGYTF. As DNA, the CDR3 is TGTGCCAGCAGTTTAAGCCCGGGACAGGGGGTCTATGGCTACACCTTC.

V is TRBV9 and J is TRBJ2-1; unclear D gene. CDR1 and CDR2 from the germline V gene are SGDLS and YYNGEE. The V end was cut by 0 bases, the J end by 5 bases, with 6 bases between. The CDR3 spans 13 residues. In DNA, the CDR3 is TGTGCCAGCAGCGTAGACTATCACAATGAGCAGTTCTTC. This encodes CASSVDYHNEQFF.

The rearrangement joins TRBV24-1 to TRBJ2-3, with 7 bases lining up with TRBD1. Germline V lookup: CDR1 KGHDR, CDR2 SFDVKD. This CDR3 contains 16 residues. After removal of 2 bases from V and 5 bases from J, the junction contained 9 bases not matched to a gene. The chain's CDR3 is CATSDSGTAMGDTQYF. CDR3 nucleotides: TGTGCCACCAGTGATTCCGGGACAGCGATGGGAGATACGCAGTATTTT.

The chain employs TRBV7-2 and TRBJ2-7; D is perhaps TRBD2 (5 bases). The length of the CDR3 is 13 residues. Germline V gene data show CDR1 as SGHTA and CDR2 as FQGNSA. V was clipped by 6 bases and J by 2 bases, with 11 bases between them. The CDR3 region has the DNA TGTGCCAGCAGTTCACGGGAAACCTACGAGCAGTACTTC. It specifies CASSSRETYEQYF.

The chain uses TRBV12-3 or TRBV12-4 and TRBJ2-2, with no clear D. V was pared by 6 bases and J by 3 bases, with 8 bases between. The CDR3 loop spans 13 amino acids. The CDR3 is CASRLLDTGELFF. The CDR3 DNA reads TGTGCCAGCAGATTACTTGACACCGGGGAGCTGTTTTTT.

CDR3 coding DNA: TGTGCCAGCAGCTTACAGGGGGCAGGGACCCAGTACTTC. Protein product: CASSLQGAGTQYF. The chain is built from TRBV7-9 and TRBJ2-5; TRBD1 aligns across 8 bases. CDR1 and CDR2 from the germline V gene are SEHNR and FQNEAQ (reference sequence). The CDR3 is 13 amino acids. J lost 7 bases, V lost 2 bases, and 3 bases had no gene match.

V is TRBV7-2 and J is TRBJ1-3; 7 bases line up with TRBD1. Germline loops: CDR1 SGHTA, CDR2 FQGNSA. The V segment lost 4 bases and the J segment 1 base; nucleotides outside the gene matches: 10. The CDR3 loop spans 17 amino acids. The CDR3 bases are TGTGCCAGCAGCTACCAACCGGGACAGCCTTCTGGAAACACCATATATTTT. This codes for CASSYQPGQPSGNTIYF.

The V call is TRBV19, the J call TRBJ1-5; D is perhaps TRBD1 (6 bases). V was trimmed by 5 bases and J by 3 bases, leaving 11 bases between them. This CDR3 region has 14 residues. Germline-derived CDR1 and CDR2 are LNHDA and SQIVND (reference sequence). The CDR3 spells CASSLGQFNQPQHF. Written as DNA, the CDR3 is TGTGCCAGTAGTTTGGGACAATTCAATCAGCCCCAGCATTTT.

This chain connects TRBV21-1 to TRBJ2-7; TRBD2 is taken as the D call from the table, unchecked against the DNA. TRBV21-1 is a listed pseudogene. The CDR3 is made up of 13 amino acids. DNA of the CDR3: TGTGCCAGCAGCATTCGGGGGATAGGCGAGCAGTACTTC. Encoded protein: CASSIRGIGEQYF.

The V gene is TRBV4-1, the J gene TRBJ2-7; the match to TRBD2 covers 8 bases. In germline, CDR1 is MGHRA, CDR2 YSYEKL. V gave up 2 bases and J gave up 7 bases; unmatched junction bases: 10. CDR3 size: 15 residues. The CDR3 protein is CASSQTPAGGREQYF. In DNA form, the CDR3 reads TGCGCCAGCAGCCAAACGCCCGCTGGCGGGAGGGAGCAGTACTTC.

The chain couples TRBV13 to TRBJ2-1; 7 bases align to TRBD2. CDR1 PRHDT and CDR2 FYEKMQ come from the germline V gene (reference sequence). The CDR3 has 17 amino acids. Unmatched junction bases numbered 10, after V lost 1 base and J lost 4 bases. The CDR3 protein is CASSLVVAGGDYNEQFF. CDR3 DNA sequence: TGTGCCAGCAGCTTAGTCGTAGCTGGGGGGGATTACAATGAGCAGTTCTTC.

The rearrangement joins TRBV7-2 to TRBJ1-3; tentative D call: TRBD1 (6 bases). The germline V gene has CDR1 SGHTA and CDR2 FQGNSA. Trimming cost V 1 base and J 0 bases, with 10 bases left between them. The length of the CDR3 is 16 residues. The CDR3 here is CASSLVGTNSGNTIYF. Here the CDR3 DNA reads TGTGCCAGCAGCTTAGTTGGGACAAACTCTGGAAACACCATATATTTT.

The chain recombines TRBV19 with TRBJ1-5, with D possibly matching TRBD1 (5 bases). Germline lookup yields CDR1 LNHDA and CDR2 SQIVND (reference sequence). Trimming took off 3 bases at V and 0 bases at J, with 12 bases between the two ends. The CDR3 runs 16 residues. CDR3 in amino acids: CASSIGHPYSNQPQHF. CDR3 in DNA: TGTGCCAGTAGTATTGGACACCCATATAGCAATCAGCCCCAGCATTTT. The complete variable domain, with remaining parts taken from reference TRBV19 and TRBJ1-5, reads DGGITQSPKYLFRKEGQNVTLSCEQNLNHDAMYWYRQDPGQGLRLIYYSQIVNDFQKGDIAEGYSVSREKKESFPLTVTSAQKNPTAFYLCASSIGHPYSNQPQHFGDGTRLSIL.

On this clone: It is unclear where the CDR3 begins or ends on the DNA, so no DNA is shown, and the CDR3 is as TCRdb lists it. The gene calls are TRBV28 and TRBJ1-3. Germline CDR1 and CDR2: MDHEN and SYDVKM. A total of 15 residues make up the CDR3, ends included. The CDR3 here is CASSSSVYSGNTIYF.

This chain connects TRBV27 to TRBJ2-3; 9 bases line up with TRBD2. Germline lookup yields CDR1 MNHEY and CDR2 SMNVEV (reference sequence). The CDR3 is made up of 14 amino acids. The trim removed 3 bases at V and 6 bases at J, leaving 4 bases unmatched. The CDR3 DNA reads TGTGCCAGCAGTTTTCCTAGCGGGGCGGATACGCAGTATTTT. Amino acid sequence: CASSFPSGADTQYF.

This rearrangement joins TRBV28 to TRBJ1-5; 8 positions agree with TRBD1. The CDR3 is 12 residues long. V dropped 6 bases and J dropped 11; count of bases not matched to a gene: 6. Germline CDR1 reads MDHEN; CDR2 reads SYDVKM. The CDR3 DNA is TGTGCCAGCAGATCGACGGGACAGGCCCAGCATTTT. This gives the protein CASRSTGQAQHF.

The chain combines TRBV6-2 or TRBV6-3 with TRBJ2-7, with 7 bases fitting TRBD1. Germline values: CDR1 MNHEY, CDR2 SVGEGT. The CDR3 spans 14 residues. V dropped 6 bases and J dropped 12; count of bases not matched to a gene: 17. CDR3 nucleotides: TGTGCCAGCAGCCCTTGGACAGGCCGTCCTCTTGGGTACTTC. The encoded protein is CASSPWTGRPLGYF.

V and J are TRBV15 and TRBJ1-4, with 7 nucleotides matching TRBD1. CDR1 is LNHNV and CDR2 is YYDKDF in the germline V gene (reference sequence). The CDR3 has 16 amino acids. J gave up 4 bases and V 0 bases, and 5 bases lay outside the gene matches. The CDR3 coding sequence is TGTGCCACCAGCAGAGAAAGACAGGGTGTTAATGAAAAACTGTTTTTT. The encoded protein is CATSRERQGVNEKLFF. Full variable domain (remainder filled in from reference TRBV15 and TRBJ1-4): DAMVIQNPRYQVTQFGKPVTLSCSQTLNHNVMYWYQQKSSQAPKLLFHYYDKDFNNEADTPDNFQSRRPNTSFCFLDIRSPGLGDTAMYLCATSRERQGVNEKLFFGSGTQLSVL.